This paragraph reports one TCR beta chain. Germline CDR1 is LGHNA and CDR2 is YNFKEQ. V was trimmed by 5 bases and J by 3 bases, leaving 14 bases between them. The CDR3 spans 14 residues. The data belong to a study of neoadjuvant anti-PD-1 for oral cavity cancer. The time point here: after neoadjuvant nivolumab, at surgical resection. Repertoires were generated with immunoSEQ multiplex PCR, while TCRdb's copy carries only in-frame clones and drops some. Seen here are roughly 24,000 clones, roughly 30% observed once, and the top ten hold about a sixth. This sequence joins TRBV4-2 and TRBJ2-7, with D possibly being TRBD2 (6 bases). The TCR originated in a person aged 35 to 85 with oral cavity squamous cell carcinoma. Specimen: tumor tissue, collected after nivolumab (anti-PD-1) treatment. CDR3 nucleotides: TGTGCCAGCAGCTTGGGCGGGGATTTCTACGAGCAGTACTTC. Its protein product is CASSLGGDFYEQYF.